This T cell receptor beta chain came from a study of blood T cells in healthy people across ages. Study-level results: The unknown donor CMV status may have confounded expanded clonotype changes. A conclusive naive versus antigen-experienced comparison was prevented by the unsorted PBMCs.

This clonotype has a handful of counts. Its specificity is not known. It was with a sample-barcoded 5' primer and a J-beta primer mix that a second PCR of roughly 7 to 11 cycles was run. In TCRdb, the 5' RACE reads were re-called with MiXCR into one record per CDR3 protein. The profile shows about 2 million distinct CDR3 sequences, 49% of them singletons. The CDR3 totals 14 residues. The germline V and J ends were trimmed by 6 bases and 6 bases, with 16 bases remaining between them. Sequenced: blood. This TCR was recovered from a woman between 40 and 50 years old in good health. The chain couples TRBV12-3 or TRBV12-4 to TRBJ2-3; D is uncertain. For the CDR3, the DNA is TGTGCCAGCAGCCCCACAAGAAAGTGGGATACGCAGTATTTT. Protein sequence: CASSPTRKWDTQYF.